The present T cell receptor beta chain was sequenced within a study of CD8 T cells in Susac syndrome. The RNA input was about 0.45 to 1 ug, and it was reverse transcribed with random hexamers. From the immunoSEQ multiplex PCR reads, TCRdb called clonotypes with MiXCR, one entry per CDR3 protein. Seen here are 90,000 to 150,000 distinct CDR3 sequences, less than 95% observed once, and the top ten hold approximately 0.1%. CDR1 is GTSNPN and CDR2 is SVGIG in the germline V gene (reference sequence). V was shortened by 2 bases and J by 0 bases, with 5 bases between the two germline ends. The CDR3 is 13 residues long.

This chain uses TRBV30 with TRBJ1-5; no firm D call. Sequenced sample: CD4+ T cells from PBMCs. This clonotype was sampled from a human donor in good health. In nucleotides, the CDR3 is TGTGCCTGGAGTAAATCTAGCAATCAGCCCCAGCATTTT. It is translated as CAWSKSSNQPQHF.